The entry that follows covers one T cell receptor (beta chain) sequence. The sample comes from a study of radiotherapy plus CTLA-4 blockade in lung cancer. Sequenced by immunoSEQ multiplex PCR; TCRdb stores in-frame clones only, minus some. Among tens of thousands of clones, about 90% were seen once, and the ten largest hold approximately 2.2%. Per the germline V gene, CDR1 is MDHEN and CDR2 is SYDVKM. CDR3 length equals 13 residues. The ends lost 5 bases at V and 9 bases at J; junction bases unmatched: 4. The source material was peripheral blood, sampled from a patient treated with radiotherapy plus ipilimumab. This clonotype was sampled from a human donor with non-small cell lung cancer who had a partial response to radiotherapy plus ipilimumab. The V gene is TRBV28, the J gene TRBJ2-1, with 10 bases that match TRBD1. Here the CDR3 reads CASSRTGGSEQFF. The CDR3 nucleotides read TGTGCCAGCAGTCGGACAGGGGGATCTGAGCAGTTCTTC.